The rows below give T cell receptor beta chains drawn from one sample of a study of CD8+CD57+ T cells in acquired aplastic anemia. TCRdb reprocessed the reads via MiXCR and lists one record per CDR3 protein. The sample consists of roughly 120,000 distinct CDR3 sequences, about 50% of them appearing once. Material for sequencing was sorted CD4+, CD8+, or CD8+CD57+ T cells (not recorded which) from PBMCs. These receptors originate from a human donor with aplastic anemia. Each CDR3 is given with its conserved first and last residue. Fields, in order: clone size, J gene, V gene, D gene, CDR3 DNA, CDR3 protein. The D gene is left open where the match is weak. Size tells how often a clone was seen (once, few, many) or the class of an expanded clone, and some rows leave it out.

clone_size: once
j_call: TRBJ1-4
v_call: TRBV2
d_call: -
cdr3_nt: TGTGCCAGCCGGAGGGGGGGCGAAAAACTGTTTTTT
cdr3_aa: CASRRGGEKLFF

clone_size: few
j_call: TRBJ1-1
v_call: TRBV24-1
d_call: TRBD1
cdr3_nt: TGTGCCACCAGTGATCCACCGACAGGGTCCTGGGAAGCTTTCTTT
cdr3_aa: CATSDPPTGSWEAFF

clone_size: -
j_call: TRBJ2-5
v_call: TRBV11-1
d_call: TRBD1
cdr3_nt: TGTGCCAGCAGCCGCCCGGGACAGGGGGCGAGTGAGACCCAGTACTTC
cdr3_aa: CASSRPGQGASETQYF

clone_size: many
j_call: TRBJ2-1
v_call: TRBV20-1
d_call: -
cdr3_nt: TGCAGTGCTAACTACAATGAGCAGTTCTTC
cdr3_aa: CSANYNEQFF

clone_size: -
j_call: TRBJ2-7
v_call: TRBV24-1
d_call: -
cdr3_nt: TGTGCCACCAGTGATGGACAAGTTGGGCGCTACGAGCAGTACTTC
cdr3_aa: CATSDGQVGRYEQYF

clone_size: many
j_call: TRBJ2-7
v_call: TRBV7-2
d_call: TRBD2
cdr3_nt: TGTGCCAGCAGCTCCCTAACGACTAGCGGGAGTCCCCCCCACGAGCAGTACTTC
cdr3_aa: CASSSLTTSGSPPHEQYF

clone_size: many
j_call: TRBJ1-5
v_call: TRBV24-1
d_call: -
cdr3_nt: TGTGCCACCATTGGCCGGTGGGTCAATCAGCCCCAGCATTTT
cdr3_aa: CATIGRWVNQPQHF

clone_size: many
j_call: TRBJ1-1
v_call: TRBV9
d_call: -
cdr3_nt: TGTGCCAGCAGCCGATCCGGGGGGGGCCCGAACACTGAAGCTTTCTTT
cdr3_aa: CASSRSGGGPNTEAFF

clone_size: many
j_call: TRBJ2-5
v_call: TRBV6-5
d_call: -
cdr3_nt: TGTGCCAGCAGTTACTCGGGGGGGCCTGGGGAGACCCAGTACTTC
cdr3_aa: CASSYSGGPGETQYF

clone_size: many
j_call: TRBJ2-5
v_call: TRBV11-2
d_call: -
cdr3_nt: TGTGCCAGCAGTTTACCGTACCAAGAGACCCAGTACTTC
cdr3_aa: CASSLPYQETQYF

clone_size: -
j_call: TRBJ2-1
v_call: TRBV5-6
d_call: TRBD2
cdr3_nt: TGTGCCAGCAGCGGAATAGCGGGCCGGATCGTAAGTGAGCAGTTCTTC
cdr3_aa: CASSGIAGRIVSEQFF

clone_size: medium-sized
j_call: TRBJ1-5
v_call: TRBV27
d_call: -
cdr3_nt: TGTGCCAGCAGTGGACAGTACAGCAATCAGCCCCAGCATTTT
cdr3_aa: CASSGQYSNQPQHF

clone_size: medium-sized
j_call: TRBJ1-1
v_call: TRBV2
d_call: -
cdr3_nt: TGTGCCAGCAGTGAAAGGGGGGGCGCGACTGAAGCTTTCTTT
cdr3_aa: CASSERGGATEAFF

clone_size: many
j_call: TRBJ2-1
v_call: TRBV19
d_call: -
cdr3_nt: TGTGCCAGTAGTATAGGGGGGGCCCCCGATCAGTTCTTC
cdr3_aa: CASSIGGAPDQFF

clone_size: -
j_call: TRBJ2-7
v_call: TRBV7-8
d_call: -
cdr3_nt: TGTGCCAGCAGCTTTTCTCAGGGCAATGAGCAGTACTTC
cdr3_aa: CASSFSQGNEQYF

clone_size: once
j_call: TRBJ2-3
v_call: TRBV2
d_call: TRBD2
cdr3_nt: TGTGCCAGCAGTGGAAAGAGCGGGGGGGCCGATACGCAGTATTTT
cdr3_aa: CASSGKSGGADTQYF

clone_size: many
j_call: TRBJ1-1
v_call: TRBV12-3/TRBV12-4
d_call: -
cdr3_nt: TGTGCCAGCAGTTACGGGACACGAGAAGCTTTCTTT
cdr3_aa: CASSYGTREAFF

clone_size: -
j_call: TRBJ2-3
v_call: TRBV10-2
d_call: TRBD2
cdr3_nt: TGCGCCAGCAGTGTGACTAGCGCCACAGATACGCAGTATTTT
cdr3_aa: CASSVTSATDTQYF

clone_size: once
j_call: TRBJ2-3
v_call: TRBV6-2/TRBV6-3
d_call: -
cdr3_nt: TGTGCCACTAAACTCATGCAGGGCTTCACAGATACGCAGTATTTT
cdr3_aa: CATKLMQGFTDTQYF

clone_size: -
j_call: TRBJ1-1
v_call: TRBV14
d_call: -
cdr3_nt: TGTGCCAGCAGCATTACGGCGAACACTGAAGCTTTCTTT
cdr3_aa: CASSITANTEAFF

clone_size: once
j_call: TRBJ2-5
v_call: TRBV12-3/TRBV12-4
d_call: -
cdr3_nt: TGTGCCAGCAGTTTCGTGGGGCAAGAGACCCAGTACTTC
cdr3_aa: CASSFVGQETQYF

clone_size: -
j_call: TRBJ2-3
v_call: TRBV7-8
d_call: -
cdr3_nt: TGTGCCAGCACCCGGCCCCCCGAAGATACGCAGTATTTT
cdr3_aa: CASTRPPEDTQYF

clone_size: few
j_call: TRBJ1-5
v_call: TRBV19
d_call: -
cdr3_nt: TGTGCCAGTAGTCCAACGACAGGAGGCGTCGTTAAGCCCCAGCATTTT
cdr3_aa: CASSPTTGGVVKPQHF

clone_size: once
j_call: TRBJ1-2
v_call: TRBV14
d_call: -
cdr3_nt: TGTGCCAGCAGCCAAGCACGCTATGGCTACACCTTC
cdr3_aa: CASSQARYGYTF

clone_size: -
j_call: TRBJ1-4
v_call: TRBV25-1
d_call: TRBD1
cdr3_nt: TGTGCCAGCAGTGACGTAGCCCGGGACAGTACAAATGAAAAACTGTTTTTT
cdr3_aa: CASSDVARDSTNEKLFF

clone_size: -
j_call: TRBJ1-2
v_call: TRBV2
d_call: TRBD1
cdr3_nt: TGTGCCAGCAGCTTGACAGGGGTAGCGTATGGCTACACCTTC
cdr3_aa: CASSLTGVAYGYTF

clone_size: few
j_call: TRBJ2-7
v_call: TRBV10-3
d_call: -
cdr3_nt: TGTGCCATCAGGAGTGGGCTCGAGCAGTACTTC
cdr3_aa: CAIRSGLEQYF

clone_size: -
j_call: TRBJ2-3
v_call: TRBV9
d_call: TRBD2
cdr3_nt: TGTGCCAGCAGCACTCGAGGGACTAGCTACACAGATACGCAGTATTTT
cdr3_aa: CASSTRGTSYTDTQYF

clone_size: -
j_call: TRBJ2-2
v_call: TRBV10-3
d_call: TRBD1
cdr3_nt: TGTGCCACCCGCCTGACAGGGGATATAGGCGGGGAGCTGTTTTTT
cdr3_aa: CATRLTGDIGGELFF

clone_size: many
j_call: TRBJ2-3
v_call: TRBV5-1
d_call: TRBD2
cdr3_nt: TGCGCCAGCAGCTTGGCTAGCGGGGGCACAGATACGCAGTATTTT
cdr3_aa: CASSLASGGTDTQYF

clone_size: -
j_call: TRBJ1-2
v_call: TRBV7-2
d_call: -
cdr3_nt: TGTGCCAGCAGCTTAGCCCAGACAGGCCTCTATGGCTACACCTTC
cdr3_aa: CASSLAQTGLYGYTF

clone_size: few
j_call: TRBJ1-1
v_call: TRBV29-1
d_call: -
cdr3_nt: TGCAGCGTTGGTCATGAACACACTGAAGCTTTCTTT
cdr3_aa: CSVGHEHTEAFF

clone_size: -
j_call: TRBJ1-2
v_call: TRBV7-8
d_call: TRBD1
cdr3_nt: TGTGCCAGCAGCTCAGGGGGTTCCTATGGCTACACCTTC
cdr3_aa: CASSSGGSYGYTF

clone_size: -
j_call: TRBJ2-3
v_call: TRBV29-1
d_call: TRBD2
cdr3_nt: TGCAGCGTTGAATTTTTAGCGGGGAGCACAGATACGCAGTATTTT
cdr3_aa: CSVEFLAGSTDTQYF

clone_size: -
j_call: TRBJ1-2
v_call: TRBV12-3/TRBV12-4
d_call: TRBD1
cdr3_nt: TGTGCCAGCAGGTCACAGGGGGAGTACTATGGCTACACCTTC
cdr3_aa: CASRSQGEYYGYTF

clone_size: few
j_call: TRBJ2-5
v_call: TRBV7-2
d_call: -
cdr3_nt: TGTGCCAGCAGCTTTAGCAGGGAAAAGCAAGAGACCCAGTACTTC
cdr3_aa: CASSFSREKQETQYF

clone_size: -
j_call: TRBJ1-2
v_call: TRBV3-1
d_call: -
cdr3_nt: TGTGCCAGCAGCCAAGAGCCCGGCGGTGGCTACACCTTC
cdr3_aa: CASSQEPGGGYTF

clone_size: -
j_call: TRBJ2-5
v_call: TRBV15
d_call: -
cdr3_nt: TGTGCCACCAGCAGAGGCGGAGGGACGGAGACCCAGTACTTC
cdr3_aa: CATSRGGGTETQYF

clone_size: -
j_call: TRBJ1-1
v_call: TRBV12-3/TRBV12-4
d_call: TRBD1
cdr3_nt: TGTGCCAGCGCCGAACAGGGGCGGGCTTTCTTT
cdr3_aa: CASAEQGRAFF

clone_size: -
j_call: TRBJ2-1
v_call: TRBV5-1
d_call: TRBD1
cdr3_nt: TGCGCCAGCAGCCCGGGACAGGGATGGAATGAGCAGTTCTTC
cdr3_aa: CASSPGQGWNEQFF

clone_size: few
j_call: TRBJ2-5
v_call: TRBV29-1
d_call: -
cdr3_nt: TGCAGCGTTGAAGGGCAGGGCGGATTAGAGACCCAGTACTTC
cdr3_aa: CSVEGQGGLETQYF

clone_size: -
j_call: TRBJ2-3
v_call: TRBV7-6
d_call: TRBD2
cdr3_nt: TGTGCCAGCATCGTTAGCGGGAGAGGGGCAGATACGCAGTATTTT
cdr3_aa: CASIVSGRGADTQYF

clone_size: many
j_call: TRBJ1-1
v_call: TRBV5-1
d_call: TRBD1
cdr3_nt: TGCGCCAGCAGCCTAAGACAGGGCAGCACTGAAGCTTTCTTT
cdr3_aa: CASSLRQGSTEAFF

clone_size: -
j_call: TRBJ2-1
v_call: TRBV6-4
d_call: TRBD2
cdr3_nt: TGTGCCAGCAGTGTTCCTAGCGGTAAGCAGTTCTTC
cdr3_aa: CASSVPSGKQFF

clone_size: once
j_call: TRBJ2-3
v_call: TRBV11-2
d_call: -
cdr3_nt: TGTGCCAGCAGCATGCGGACTGGACCTAGCACAGATACGCAGTATTTT
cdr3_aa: CASSMRTGPSTDTQYF

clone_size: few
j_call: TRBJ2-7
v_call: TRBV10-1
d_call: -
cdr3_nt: TGCGCCAGCAGTGATCAGGGGAAGCAGTACTTC
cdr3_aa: CASSDQGKQYF

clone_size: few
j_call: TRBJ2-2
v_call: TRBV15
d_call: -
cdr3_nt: TGTGCCACCAGCAGAGGGTCAGCGAACACCGGGGAGCTGTTTTTT
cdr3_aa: CATSRGSANTGELFF

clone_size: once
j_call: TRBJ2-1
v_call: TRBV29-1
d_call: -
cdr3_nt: TGCAGCGTTGATCCAACAGTCGTAAATCCCGATGAGCAGTTCTTC
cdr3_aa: CSVDPTVVNPDEQFF

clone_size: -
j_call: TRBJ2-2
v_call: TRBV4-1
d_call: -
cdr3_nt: TGCGCCAGCAGCCAAGATCGAGACACCGGGGAGCTGTTTTTT
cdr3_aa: CASSQDRDTGELFF

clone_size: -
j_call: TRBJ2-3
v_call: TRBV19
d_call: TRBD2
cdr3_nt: TGTGCCAGTAGTACTCGGACTAGCGGGGGGGGAGATACGCAGTATTTT
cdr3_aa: CASSTRTSGGGDTQYF

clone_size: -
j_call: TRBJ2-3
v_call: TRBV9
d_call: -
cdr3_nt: TGTGCCAGCAGCGAATCGGGGGCTAGCACAGATACGCAGTATTTT
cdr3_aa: CASSESGASTDTQYF

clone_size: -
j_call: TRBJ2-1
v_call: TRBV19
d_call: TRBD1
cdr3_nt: TGTGCCAGTAGCTCTCGGATGGGACAGTACAATGAGCAGTTCTTC
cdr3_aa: CASSSRMGQYNEQFF

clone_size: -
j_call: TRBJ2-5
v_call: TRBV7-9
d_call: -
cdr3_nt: TGTGCCAGCCTTCAGCCCAATAAAGAGACCCAGTACTTC
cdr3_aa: CASLQPNKETQYF

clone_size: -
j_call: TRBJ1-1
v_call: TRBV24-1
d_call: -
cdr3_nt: TGTGCCACCAGTGATAACACAAATGGGAACACTGAAGCTTTCTTT
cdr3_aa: CATSDNTNGNTEAFF

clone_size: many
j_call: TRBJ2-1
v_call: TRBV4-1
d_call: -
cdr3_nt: TGCGCCAGCAGCCAAGTGGGGACTCCGTACAATGAGCAGTTCTTC
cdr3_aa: CASSQVGTPYNEQFF